One sample yielded the 25 T cell receptor beta chains listed below, sequenced in a study of tumor and adjacent non-tumor tissue in lung cancer. Three rounds of nested PCR, following a modified ARM-PCR protocol, produced the TCRbeta library. TCRdb processed the multiplex PCR reads anew with MiXCR; each CDR3 protein has one entry. This table holds 85,000 or so distinct CDR3 sequences, around three quarters found once. No cell sorting was done before RNA was extracted from the tissue. More than 3 cm separated this lung sample from the edge of the tumor. The specimen was distant non-tumor lung tissue. These receptors were taken from a woman between 45 and 65 years old with non-small cell lung cancer.

This clonotype is a singleton in its sample. A read error may produce the germline difference seen at one junction end. The genes are TRBV5-4 and TRBJ2-7, with TRBD1 as a possible D gene (5 bases). The CDR3 covers 15 residues. CDR1 and CDR2 (germline): SGHNT, YYREEE (reference sequence). CDR3 loop: CASNLGRDSSYERYF. The CDR3 region has the DNA TGTGCCAGCAACTTGGGCCGTGACAGCTCCTACGAGCGGTACTTC.

In regard to this clonotype: One end of the junction does not line up with germline, which may come from a read error. This chain connects TRBV12-3 or TRBV12-4 to TRBJ2-1, with 10 bases aligning to TRBD2. This CDR3 comprises 15 residues. The CDR3 here is CASSRLAGLLNEQFF. The CDR3, as DNA: TGTGCGAGCAGTCGACTAGCGGGCCTCCTCAATGAGCAGTTCTTC.

In this sample, this clonotype turned up many times. The chain recombines TRBV6-6 with TRBJ2-5; possible D gene TRBD1, 6 bases. Germline CDR1 and CDR2: MNHNY and SVGAGI (reference sequence). The V gene lost 2 bases and the J gene lost 2 bases, with 15 bases spanning the gap. This CDR3 contains 16 residues. CDR3 bases: TGTGCCAGCAGTTACCCACCGGGACAAGATCAAGAGACCCAGTACTTC. This gives the protein CASSYPPGQDQETQYF.

A word on this clonotype: One end of the junction fails to match germline, which may point to a read error. The chain employs TRBV7-9 and TRBJ2-3; D is perhaps TRBD1 or TRBD2 (5 bases each). This CDR3 is built from 13 residues. CDR1 is SEHNR and CDR2 is FQNEAQ in the germline V gene (reference sequence). The CDR3, as DNA: TGTGCCAACAGCCTGGGGACGGGAGATACGCAGTATTTT. This translates into CANSLGTGDTQYF.

With respect to this clonotype: The junction and the germline gene differ at one end; a read error may be behind it. This sequence joins TRBV10-1 and TRBJ2-3; possible D gene TRBD2, 6 bases. CDR1 WNHNN and CDR2 SYGVQD come from the germline V gene (reference sequence). This CDR3 is 14 amino acids long. As DNA, the CDR3 is TGTGCCAGTAGTGAGGCGGGGAACGCAGATACGCAGTATTTT. Translation: CASSEAGNADTQYF.

There are a few counts of this clonotype. The chain links TRBV5-1 to TRBJ2-5; 8 bases agree with TRBD1. V lost 7 bases and J lost 5; bases outside the gene matches: 4. CDR1 and CDR2 from the germline V gene are SGHRS and YFSETQ. The CDR3 totals 12 residues. The CDR3 sequence: CASHRGEETQYF. CDR3 sequence (DNA): TGCGCCAGCCACAGGGGGGAGGAGACCCAGTACTTC.

For this clonotype: The junction and the germline gene differ at one end; a read error may be behind it. The V and J genes are TRBV11-2 and TRBJ1-6; 8 bases line up with TRBD1. This CDR3 spans 14 amino acids. The germline V gene encodes CDR1 SGHAT and CDR2 FQNNGV. The CDR3 coding sequence is TGTGCCAGTAGCTTAGACAGGGGTAATCTACCCCTCCACTTT. This encodes CASSLDRGNLPLHF.

This clonotype was counted at least ten times. The CDR3 nucleotides read TGCAGCGTTCAGGGGGCGGACACCGGGGAGCTGTTTTTT. It yields the protein CSVQGADTGELFF. This chain joins TRBV29-1 and TRBJ2-2; TRBD1 agrees at 8 bases. Trimming at V came to 5 bases and at J to 3 bases, leaving 2 bases not matched to a gene. The CDR3 has 13 residues. Germline V lookup: CDR1 SQVTM, CDR2 ANQGSEA.

Regarding this clonotype: Germline and junction disagree at one end, which may indicate a read error. The chain uses TRBV28 and TRBJ1-4; D might be TRBD1 (6 bases). The CDR3 extends over 15 amino acids. Germline CDR1 reads MDHEN; CDR2 reads SYDVKM. CDR3 protein: CASGLTGPSGEKLFF. CDR3 coding DNA: TGTGCCAGCGGTTTAACAGGGCCGAGTGGCGAAAAACTGTTTTTT.

Note on this clonotype: One end of the junction fails to match germline, which may point to a read error. The V gene is TRBV5-5, the J gene TRBJ2-3, with D uncertain. Germline values: CDR1 SGHKS, CDR2 YYEKEE (reference sequence). The CDR3 has 14 amino acids. This CDR3 is CASSFLEYTDTQYF. In DNA form, the CDR3 reads TGTGCCAGCAGCTTTCTAGAGTACACAGATACACAGTATTTT.

With respect to this clonotype: One end of the junction is discordant with germline, which a read error may explain. The chain recombines TRBV5-1 with TRBJ2-2; tentative D call: TRBD2 (5 bases). The CDR3 is 15 residues long. CDR1 and CDR2 from the germline V gene are SGHRS and YFSETQ. The CDR3 region is CASSLRRRVVGELFF. CDR3 sequence (DNA): TGCGCTAGCAGCTTGAGGAGGCGAGTCGTAGGGGAGCTGTTTTTT. Full variable domain (outside the CDR3, taken from reference TRBV5-1 and TRBJ2-2): KAGVTQTPRYLIKTRGQQVTLSCSPISGHRSVSWYQQTPGQGLQFLFEYFSETQRNKGNFPGRFSGRQFSNSRSEMNVSTLELGDSALYLCASSLRRRVVGELFFGEGSRLTVL.

For this clonotype: The junction does not match germline at one end; this may be a read error. The rearrangement uses TRBV11-2 and TRBJ2-7; 8 nucleotides line up with TRBD2. Per the germline V gene, CDR1 is SGHAT and CDR2 is FQNNGV. This CDR3 has 15 residues. The CDR3 here is CASRTGTRRTYELYF. CDR3 nucleotide sequence: TGTGCCAGCCGCACCGGGACTAGGCGCACCTACGAGCTGTACTTC.

As for this clonotype: This may be a read error: a much more frequent sequence differs by one nucleotide. This chain joins TRBV20-1 and TRBJ2-3, with 11 bases that match TRBD2. The CDR3 totals 17 residues. The J segment lost 3 bases and the V segment lost 2 bases, leaving 10 bases of the junction unmatched. CDR1 and CDR2 from the germline V gene are DFQATT and SNEGSKA (reference sequence). CDR3 residues: CSARFPSSGRITDTQYF. CDR3 nucleotides: TGCAGTGCTAGATTCCCTTCTAGCGGGAGGATTACAGATACGCAGTATTTT.

A note on this clonotype: A much more abundant neighbour one base away suggests this may be a read error. The chain uses TRBV20-1 and TRBJ1-2, with 7 bases aligning to TRBD1. Looked up from germline, CDR1 is DFQATT and CDR2 is SNEGSKA (reference sequence). V was pared by 7 bases and J by 6 bases, with 17 bases of the junction left unmatched. This CDR3 region has 15 residues. CDR3 in amino acids: CSDTFSGQRRNGYTF. In DNA form, the CDR3 reads TGCAGTGACACGTTCTCGGGACAGAGAAGGAATGGCTACACCTTC.

Notes on this clonotype: This may stem from a read error, because a much larger clone lies one nucleotide away. This sequence joins TRBV20-1 and TRBJ2-7; 10 bases agree with TRBD2. Looked up from germline, CDR1 is DFQATT and CDR2 is SNEGSKA (reference sequence). This CDR3 contains 14 residues. CDR3 residues: CNARAAGGFYEQYF. For the CDR3, the DNA is TGCAATGCTAGAGCAGCGGGAGGGTTCTACGAGCAGTACTTC.

The sample holds many counts of this clonotype. This rearrangement joins TRBV5-6 to TRBJ1-2; possible D gene TRBD1, 5 bases. Germline V gene sequence: CDR1 SGHDT, CDR2 YYEEEE. V was pared by 0 bases and J by 6 bases, with 21 bases between. CDR3 length: 17 amino acids. CDR3: CASSLGLTGTEFDGYTF. CDR3 sequence (DNA): TGTGCCAGCAGCTTGGGTCTTACCGGGACCGAGTTTGATGGCTACACCTTC.

In its sample, this clonotype was seen a few times. The genes are TRBV19 and TRBJ2-7; TRBD1 matches at 7 bases. V shed 5 bases and J 0 bases; nucleotides not matched to a gene: 13. From germline, CDR1 is LNHDA and CDR2 SQIVND (reference sequence). The CDR3 is 17 amino acids. The chain's CDR3 is CASSSQSSGTVSYEQYF. CDR3 bases: TGTGCCAGTAGTTCCCAATCCTCCGGGACAGTCTCCTACGAGCAGTACTTC.

Concerning this clonotype itself: Likely a read error: the CDR3 ends without its conserved phenylalanine or tryptophan. The chain has TRBV29-1 and TRBJ2-7; weak D call: TRBD2 (5 bases). This CDR3 is 13 amino acids long. Germline CDR1 is SQVTM and CDR2 is ANQGSEA. The CDR3: CNVEGGDRLEQYL. Written as DNA, the CDR3 is TGCAACGTTGAAGGAGGTGATCGGTTGGAGCAGTACCTC.

In this sample, this clonotype turned up a few times. The chain has TRBV20-1 and TRBJ2-7; the D gene could be TRBD1 or TRBD2 (5 bases each). V was trimmed by 7 bases and J by 6 bases, leaving 13 bases between them. The CDR3 is 11 amino acids. The germline V gene encodes CDR1 DFQATT and CDR2 SNEGSKA (reference sequence). The CDR3 spells CSVRWGSEQYF. As DNA, the CDR3 is TGCAGTGTCCGGTGGGGGTCCGAGCAGTACTTC.

The chain links TRBV6-1 to TRBJ2-7; unclear D gene. V was trimmed by 6 bases and J by 8 bases, leaving 23 bases between them. The CDR3 is 15 residues long. Per germline, CDR1 MNHNS and CDR2 SASEGT. The CDR3 nucleotides are TGTGCCAGCAGCCCCACAACTTCAAACTGCCTCAAGCAGTACTTC. Amino acids: CASSPTTSNCLKQYF.

The V and J genes are TRBV11-2 and TRBJ2-7, with a weak D call TRBD2 (6 bases). The CDR3 covers 15 residues. The germline V gene has CDR1 SGHAT and CDR2 FQNNGV. The V end lost 5 bases, the J end lost 7 bases, and 21 bases lay between the germline ends. CDR3 in amino acids: CASSPGLAAANEQYF. In DNA form, the CDR3 reads TGTGCCAGCAGCCCGGGACTGGCGGCAGCCAATGAGCAGTACTTC.

This clonotype appeared many times. J is TRBJ2-5 and V is TRBV6-5; D gene ambiguous. Between the trimmed V and J ends, which lost 6 bases and 9 bases, there was a span of 17 bases. Germline lookup yields CDR1 MNHEY and CDR2 SVGAGI. The CDR3 length is 13 residues. In DNA form, the CDR3 reads TGTGCCAGCAGCCCCCGGTCTTTAGGTTCCCAGTACTTC. Its protein product is CASSPRSLGSQYF.

Worth noting for this clonotype: Lacking the conserved final phenylalanine or tryptophan, this CDR3 likely reflects a read error. It is unclear where the CDR3 begins or ends on the DNA, so no DNA is shown, and the CDR3 is as TCRdb lists it. This chain connects TRBV4-2 to TRBJ1-5. The CDR3 comprises 15 residues, both ends counted. CDR1 and CDR2 (germline): LGHNA, YNFKEQ. This chain's CDR3 is CACIQDLTSNQPHHS.

On this clonotype itself: A read error may be the cause here, since a much bigger clone is one base away. The genes are TRBV7-9 and TRBJ1-3; no definite D call. V was cut by 1 base and J by 1 base, with 2 bases left in between. The length of the CDR3 is 13 residues. The germline V gene has CDR1 SEHNR and CDR2 FQNEAQ (reference sequence). The CDR3 loop reads CASSLDSGNTIYF. In nucleotides, the CDR3 is TGTGCCAGCAGCTTAGATTCTGGAAACACCATATATTTT.

In the case of this clonotype: A much more abundant neighbour one base away suggests this may be a read error. This CDR3 is missing its conserved last phenylalanine or tryptophan, likely due to a read error. This chain connects TRBV4-1 to TRBJ2-1; 8 bases align to TRBD1. CDR3 length: 17 residues. V trimming: 3 bases; J trimming: 4 bases; junction bases outside the gene matches: 11. The germline V gene encodes CDR1 MGHRA and CDR2 YSYEKL. DNA of the CDR3: TGCGCCAGCAGCCACCCGACACAGGGGGATGCATACAATGAGCAGTTCCTC. This encodes CASSHPTQGDAYNEQFL.